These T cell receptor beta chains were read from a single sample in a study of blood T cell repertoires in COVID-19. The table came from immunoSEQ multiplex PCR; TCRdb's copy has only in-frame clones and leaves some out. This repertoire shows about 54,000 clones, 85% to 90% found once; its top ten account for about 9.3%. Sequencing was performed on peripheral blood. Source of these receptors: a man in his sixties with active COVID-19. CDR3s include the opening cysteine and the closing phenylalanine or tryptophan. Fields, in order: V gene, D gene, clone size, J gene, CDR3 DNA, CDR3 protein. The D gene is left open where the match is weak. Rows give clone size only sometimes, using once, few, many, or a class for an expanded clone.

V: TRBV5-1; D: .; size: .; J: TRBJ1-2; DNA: TGCGCCAGCAGCTTGGAACCGGGAAACTATGGCTACACCTTC; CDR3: CASSLEPGNYGYTF
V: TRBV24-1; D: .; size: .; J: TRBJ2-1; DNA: TGTGCCACCAGTGACCGCGCGCGGGATGAGCAGTTCTTC; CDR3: CATSDRARDEQFF
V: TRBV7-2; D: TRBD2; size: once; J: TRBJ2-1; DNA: TGTGCCAGCAGCTTAGGAATAGCGGGGGGTGACGATGAGCAGTTCTTC; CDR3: CASSLGIAGGDDEQFF
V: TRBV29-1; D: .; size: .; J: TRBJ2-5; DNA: TGCAGCGTTGGGGGAGGGGGCCAAGAGACCCAGTACTTC; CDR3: CSVGGGGQETQYF
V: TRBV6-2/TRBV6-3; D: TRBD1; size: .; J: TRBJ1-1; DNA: TGTGCCAGCAGTTACCTCGGACAGGGGGACACTGAAGCTTTCTTT; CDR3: CASSYLGQGDTEAFF
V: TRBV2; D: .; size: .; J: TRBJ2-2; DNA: TGTGCCAGCAGGGTCAGGGGCGGGTCCGGGGAGCTGTTTTTT; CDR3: CASRVRGGSGELFF
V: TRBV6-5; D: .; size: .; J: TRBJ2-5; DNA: TGTGCCAGCAGTTACTCATCCGTACAAGAGACCCAGTACTTC; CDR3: CASSYSSVQETQYF
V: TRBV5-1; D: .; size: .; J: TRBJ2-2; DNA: TGCGCCAGCAGCTCCGCTGACAGCGCCAGCACCGGGGAGCTGTTTTTT; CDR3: CASSSADSASTGELFF
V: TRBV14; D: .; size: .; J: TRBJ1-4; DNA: TGTGCCAGCAGCCAAGAATTCGGCAGGCGTCTGTTTTTT; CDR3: CASSQEFGRRLFF
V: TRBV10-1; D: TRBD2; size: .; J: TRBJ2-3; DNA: TGCGCCACACTAGCGGGAGATTCAGATACGCAGTATTTT; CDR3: CATLAGDSDTQYF
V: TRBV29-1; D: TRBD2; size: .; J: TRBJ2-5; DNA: TGCAGCGTCGACGGACTAGCGGAGAATGAGCCCCCAGAGACCCAGTACTTC; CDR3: CSVDGLAENEPPETQYF
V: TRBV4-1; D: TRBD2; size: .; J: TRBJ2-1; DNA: TGCGCCAGCAGCCTGACTAGCGATGAGCAGTTCTTC; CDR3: CASSLTSDEQFF
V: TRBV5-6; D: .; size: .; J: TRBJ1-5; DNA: TGTGCCAGCAGCTTGGCCTCAGGAATTCCAAATCAGCCCCAGCATTTT; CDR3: CASSLASGIPNQPQHF